A selection of T cell receptor beta chains follows, all from one sample in a study of OX40 agonist ivuxolimab in advanced cancers. The assay was immunoSEQ multiplex PCR, and TCRdb's table has in-frame clones only and misses some. This sample yields about 81,000 clones, of which roughly 91% are seen a single time; approximately 14% belongs to the top ten. The sample in question was CD4+ or CD8+ T cells sorted from blood, obtained in a trial of the OX40 agonist ivuxolimab. The receptors were sampled from an adult with an advanced solid tumor such as melanoma, head and neck, liver or kidney cancer. The CDR3 runs from the conserved cysteine through the conserved F or W.

v_call: TRBV5-1; j_call: TRBJ1-2; cdr3_aa: CASSLNSGGYTF
v_call: TRBV27; j_call: TRBJ2-7; cdr3_aa: CASSFQGFYEQYF
v_call: TRBV11-2; j_call: TRBJ2-1; cdr3_aa: CASSLDPGAEQFF
v_call: TRBV19; j_call: TRBJ1-2; cdr3_aa: CASSPGRWVGNYGYTF
v_call: TRBV7-9; j_call: TRBJ2-1; cdr3_aa: CASSSGGSTSGGFYNEQFF
v_call: TRBV4-1; j_call: TRBJ2-5; cdr3_aa: CASSQEPMGLETQYF
v_call: TRBV28; j_call: TRBJ2-7; cdr3_aa: CASSFRGSTYEQYF
v_call: TRBV11-2; j_call: TRBJ1-1; cdr3_aa: CASSLGGDNTEAFF
v_call: TRBV7-9; j_call: TRBJ2-3; cdr3_aa: CASSFAGRSTDTQYF
v_call: TRBV28; j_call: TRBJ2-4; cdr3_aa: CASLSVTSGRAKNIQYF
v_call: TRBV4-1; j_call: TRBJ2-2; cdr3_aa: CASSPGPNTGELFF
v_call: TRBV6-1; j_call: TRBJ1-5; cdr3_aa: CASSEVGSNQPQHF
v_call: TRBV6-5; j_call: TRBJ1-1; cdr3_aa: CASSYGSGGNTEAFF
v_call: TRBV28; j_call: TRBJ2-3; cdr3_aa: CASWTSGGPSTDTQYF
v_call: TRBV4-3; j_call: TRBJ2-1; cdr3_aa: CASSPYYTHNEQFF
v_call: TRBV11-2; j_call: TRBJ2-7; cdr3_aa: CASSVSVGVEQYF
v_call: TRBV10-3; j_call: TRBJ1-3; cdr3_aa: CAISGGQGLDSGNTIYF
v_call: TRBV5-1; j_call: TRBJ2-1; cdr3_aa: CASSLGQGSNEQFF
v_call: TRBV19; j_call: TRBJ1-6; cdr3_aa: CASSIGISYNSPLHF
v_call: TRBV11-2; j_call: TRBJ2-7; cdr3_aa: CASSSPQGDEQYF
v_call: TRBV29-1; j_call: TRBJ2-1; cdr3_aa: CSVQGVTYNEQFF
v_call: TRBV28; j_call: TRBJ2-7; cdr3_aa: CASTLTGTHEQYF
v_call: TRBV4-3; j_call: TRBJ2-1; cdr3_aa: CASSQDPLAGYNEQFF
v_call: TRBV6-1; j_call: TRBJ1-2; cdr3_aa: CASRETGGYGYTF
v_call: TRBV7-9; j_call: TRBJ1-2; cdr3_aa: CASSPGQGTGYTF
v_call: TRBV29-1; j_call: TRBJ2-1; cdr3_aa: CSVITSLSSYNEQFF
v_call: TRBV27; j_call: TRBJ2-7; cdr3_aa: CASSFVPGPYEQYF
v_call: TRBV19; j_call: TRBJ1-1; cdr3_aa: CASSIRGGATEAFF
v_call: TRBV19; j_call: TRBJ1-1; cdr3_aa: CASSIVRTNTEAFF
v_call: TRBV4-1; j_call: TRBJ2-4; cdr3_aa: CASSPGRQGLKNIQYF
v_call: TRBV27; j_call: TRBJ2-2; cdr3_aa: CASSPQGLAGTSNTGELFF
v_call: TRBV28; j_call: TRBJ2-3; cdr3_aa: CASSRPTGGYLDTQYF
v_call: TRBV9; j_call: TRBJ2-2; cdr3_aa: CASSPLTGELFF
v_call: TRBV6-6; j_call: TRBJ1-4; cdr3_aa: CASSRRQAATNEKLFF
v_call: TRBV5-1; j_call: TRBJ1-2; cdr3_aa: CASSPRGGDYGYTF
v_call: TRBV6-5; j_call: TRBJ1-1; cdr3_aa: CASSYSGYGNTEAFF
v_call: TRBV4-3; j_call: TRBJ2-7; cdr3_aa: CASSQDRQGGYEQYF
v_call: TRBV7-2; j_call: TRBJ2-1; cdr3_aa: CASSLNDNEQFF
v_call: TRBV4-3; j_call: TRBJ1-2; cdr3_aa: CASSRGGRGGSHGYTF